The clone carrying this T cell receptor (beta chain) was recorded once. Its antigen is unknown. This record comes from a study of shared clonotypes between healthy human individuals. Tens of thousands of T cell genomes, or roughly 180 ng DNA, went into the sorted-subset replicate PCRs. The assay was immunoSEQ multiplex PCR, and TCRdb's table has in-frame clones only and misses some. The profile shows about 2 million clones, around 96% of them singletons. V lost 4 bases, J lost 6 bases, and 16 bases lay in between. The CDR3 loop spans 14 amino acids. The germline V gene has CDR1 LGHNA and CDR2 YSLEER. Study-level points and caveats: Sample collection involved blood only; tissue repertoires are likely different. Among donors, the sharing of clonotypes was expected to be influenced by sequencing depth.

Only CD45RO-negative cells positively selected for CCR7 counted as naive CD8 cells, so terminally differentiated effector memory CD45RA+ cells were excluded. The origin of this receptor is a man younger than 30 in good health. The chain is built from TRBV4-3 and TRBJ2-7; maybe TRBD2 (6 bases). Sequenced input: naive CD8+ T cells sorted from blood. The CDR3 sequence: CASSLTEGLVEQYF. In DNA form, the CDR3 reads TGCGCCAGCAGCCTCACGGAGGGACTCGTCGAGCAGTACTTC.